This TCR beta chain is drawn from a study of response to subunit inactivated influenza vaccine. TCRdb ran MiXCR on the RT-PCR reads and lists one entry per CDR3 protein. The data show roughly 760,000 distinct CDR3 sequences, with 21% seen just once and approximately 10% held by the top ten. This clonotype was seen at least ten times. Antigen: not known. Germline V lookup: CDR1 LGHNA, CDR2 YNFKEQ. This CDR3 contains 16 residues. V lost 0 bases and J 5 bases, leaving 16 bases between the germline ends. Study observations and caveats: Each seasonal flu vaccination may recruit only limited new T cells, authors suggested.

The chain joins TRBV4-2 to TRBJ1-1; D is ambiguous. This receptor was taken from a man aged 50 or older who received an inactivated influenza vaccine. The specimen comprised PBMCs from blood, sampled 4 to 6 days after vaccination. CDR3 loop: CASSQDAYSRGTEAFF. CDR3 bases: TGTGCCAGCAGCCAAGATGCGTACAGTCGGGGAACTGAAGCTTTCTTT.